The 28 T cell receptor beta chains below come from one sample, sequenced in a study of T cell changes during pregnancy in multiple sclerosis. Only in-frame clones appear in the TCRdb table, and some are missing; sequencing was by immunoSEQ multiplex PCR. The sample contains 45,000 to 60,000 clones, 75% to 95% of which appear only once. The sequenced sample was peripheral blood, obtained after pregnancy. The receptors were sampled from a female donor in good health, enrolled as a control in a pregnancy study.

The chain employs TRBV5-1 and TRBJ2-7; TRBD2 matches 15 bases. Per germline, CDR1 SGHRS and CDR2 YFSETQ. This CDR3 is 19 amino acids long. The trim removed 2 bases at V and 5 bases at J, leaving 14 bases unmatched. For the CDR3, the DNA is TGCGCCAGCAGCTTTGGACTAGCGGGAGGGCCAGGATGGGGCAACGAGCAGTACTTC. Translating it yields CASSFGLAGGPGWGNEQYF.

The gene calls are TRBV18 and TRBJ1-1; TRBD1 matches at 8 bases. CDR3 length equals 16 residues. The junction had 8 bases not matched to a gene; V was cut back by 4 bases and J by 1 base. The germline V gene encodes CDR1 KGHSH and CDR2 LQKENI. The CDR3 region is CASSQGQAGSNTEAFF. The CDR3 bases are TGTGCCAGCTCACAGGGACAGGCCGGATCGAACACTGAAGCTTTCTTT.

The rearrangement uses TRBV4-3 and TRBJ1-2; D may be TRBD1 (5 bases). The CDR3 length is 13 residues. In germline, CDR1 is LGHNA, CDR2 YSLEER. Trimming removed 0 bases at V and 6 bases at J, with 8 bases between. The CDR3 sequence is CASSQETAHGYTF. The CDR3 DNA sequence: TGCGCCAGCAGCCAAGAGACAGCTCATGGCTACACCTTC.

The chain links TRBV27 to TRBJ2-7, with 8 bases matching TRBD1. The CDR3 totals 13 residues. Germline CDR1 and CDR2: MNHEY and SMNVEV (reference sequence). Trimming took 5 bases from V and 6 from J; bases not matched to a gene: 6. Here the CDR3 DNA reads TGTGCCAGCAGTGCCGGGACAGGCGGCGAGCAGTACTTC. This codes for CASSAGTGGEQYF.

V and J are TRBV6-5 and TRBJ1-4; no reliable D call. The germline V gene has CDR1 MNHEY and CDR2 SVGAGI. This CDR3 has 15 amino acids. V dropped 6 bases and J dropped 3 bases, with 14 bases sitting between them. In DNA, the CDR3 is TGTGCCAGCAGCCCGACACCTCGATCTAATGAAAAACTGTTTTTT. This gives the protein CASSPTPRSNEKLFF.

The chain joins TRBV15 to TRBJ2-5, with D possibly being TRBD1 (5 bases). Per germline, CDR1 LNHNV and CDR2 YYDKDF (reference sequence). V gave up 0 bases and J gave up 0 bases, with 17 bases separating them. CDR3 length: 18 amino acids. The CDR3 region is CATSRDPLVGRDQETQYF. As DNA, the CDR3 is TGTGCCACCAGCAGAGACCCGCTGGTAGGCAGGGACCAAGAGACCCAGTACTTC. The whole variable domain, remainder taken from reference TRBV15 and TRBJ2-5, is DAMVIQNPRYQVTQFGKPVTLSCSQTLNHNVMYWYQQKSSQAPKLLFHYYDKDFNNEADTPDNFQSRRPNTSFCFLDIRSPGLGDTAMYLCATSRDPLVGRDQETQYFGPGTRLLVL.

This clone was seen just once. V usage is TRBV28 and J usage is TRBJ2-7; 7 nucleotides line up with TRBD2. Germline loops: CDR1 MDHEN, CDR2 SYDVKM. The junction had 10 bases not matched to a gene; V was cut back by 4 bases and J by 4 bases. CDR3 length: 15 residues. CDR3: CASSSLGTTGYEQYF. Written as DNA, the CDR3 is TGTGCCAGCAGTTCCCTCGGGACTACGGGATACGAGCAGTACTTC.

The J gene is TRBJ1-2, the V gene TRBV9; D remains unclear. Germline CDR1 SGDLS, CDR2 YYNGEE. The CDR3 is 15 amino acids. V shed 4 bases and J shed 6 bases, with 19 bases lying between them. CDR3 in DNA: TGTGCCAGCAGCCCCCAGGTAGGAGGTGTAGATGGCTACACCTTC. The encoded protein is CASSPQVGGVDGYTF.

The chain recombines TRBV2 with TRBJ2-1, with 10 bases lining up with TRBD2. Trimming at V came to 6 bases and at J to 8 bases, leaving 7 bases not matched to a gene. Per the germline V gene, CDR1 is SNHLY and CDR2 is FYNNEI. CDR3 length equals 14 residues. The CDR3 loop reads CASSSSGRTYEQFF. The CDR3, as DNA: TGTGCCAGCAGCAGTAGCGGGAGGACCTATGAGCAGTTCTTC.

This chain uses TRBV5-6 with TRBJ1-5; no definite D call. Trimming removed 4 bases at V and 7 bases at J, with 15 bases between. The germline V gene has CDR1 SGHDT and CDR2 YYEEEE. The CDR3 contains 14 residues. The CDR3 loop is CASSRALAGQPQHF. The DNA for the CDR3 is TGTGCCAGCAGCCGGGCCCTAGCTGGCCAGCCCCAGCATTTT.

The chain combines TRBV6-5 with TRBJ1-1; 7 bases agree with TRBD1. The CDR3 length is 14 residues. Germline CDR1 reads MNHEY; CDR2 reads SVGAGI. With V trimmed by 2 bases and J by 2 bases, 2 bases remained unmatched. The CDR3 region has the DNA TGTGCCAGCAGTTACGGACAGGTTAACACTGAAGCTTTCTTT. Protein sequence: CASSYGQVNTEAFF.

The V call is TRBV6-5, the J call TRBJ2-7, with D uncertain. The CDR3 extends over 13 amino acids. V dropped 4 bases and J dropped 1 base, with 8 bases sitting between them. Germline V gene sequence: CDR1 MNHEY, CDR2 SVGAGI. In DNA, the CDR3 is TGTGCCAGCAGTTGGGCCCCTTCCTACGAGCAGTACTTC. Translating it yields CASSWAPSYEQYF.

The V gene is TRBV6-5, the J gene TRBJ2-3; 7 bases align to TRBD2. V shed 6 bases and J 4 bases; nucleotides not matched to a gene: 10. The CDR3 covers 15 residues. Germline CDR1 is MNHEY and CDR2 is SVGAGI. CDR3 protein: CASSPAAGEPDTQYF. CDR3 DNA sequence: TGTGCCAGCAGCCCGGCGGCGGGGGAGCCAGATACGCAGTATTTT.

The chain uses TRBV6-4 and TRBJ1-2, with 9 bases lining up with TRBD1. J lost 8 bases, V lost 5 bases, and 12 bases had no gene match. Germline assignment: CDR1 MRHNA and CDR2 SNTAGT. The CDR3 has 15 amino acids. CDR3 residues: CASSSGPGQGLGYTF. DNA for the CDR3: TGTGCCAGCAGTTCGGGGCCGGGACAGGGCCTAGGCTACACCTTC.

This clone has a single count. This chain joins TRBV6-5 and TRBJ2-1; D not certain. The length of the CDR3 is 13 residues. Per germline, CDR1 MNHEY and CDR2 SVGAGI. The V gene lost 6 bases and the J gene lost 4 bases, with 10 bases spanning the gap. The CDR3 reads CASSPRVYNEQFF. The CDR3 nucleotides are TGTGCCAGCAGCCCCCGGGTTTACAATGAGCAGTTCTTC.

CDR3 DNA sequence: TGTGCCAGCAGTGAATGGGGCAGGAGGGGCGACGAGCAGTACTTC. Amino acid sequence: CASSEWGRRGDEQYF. The chain is built from TRBV25-1 and TRBJ2-7, with D possibly TRBD2 on 6 matching bases. Germline CDR1 is MGHDK and CDR2 is SYGVNS. The CDR3 runs to 15 residues. Trimming cost V 1 base and J 5 bases, with 15 bases left between them.

This sequence joins TRBV5-1 and TRBJ2-1, with D perhaps matching TRBD2 (6 bases). Germline lookup yields CDR1 SGHRS and CDR2 YFSETQ. Trimming removed 3 bases at V and 6 bases at J, with 19 bases between. The CDR3 covers 16 residues. The CDR3 DNA is TGCGCCAGCAGCTATGCAGGAGGGCGCCCCCCCAATGAGCAGTTCTTC. It yields the protein CASSYAGGRPPNEQFF.

The V gene is TRBV18, the J gene TRBJ2-5, with 9 bases aligning to TRBD1. V was clipped by 5 bases and J by 2 bases; unmatched bases: 9. The germline V gene encodes CDR1 KGHSH and CDR2 LQKENI. The CDR3 is 16 residues long. As DNA, the CDR3 is TGTGCCAGCTCATCCGACGGGACAGGGTTTCAAGAGACCCAGTACTTC. This encodes CASSSDGTGFQETQYF.

This clone was seen a few times. This CDR3 is also generated by other DNA sequences in the sample. This chain joins TRBV5-1 and TRBJ1-2; D gene uncertain. Germline lookup yields CDR1 SGHRS and CDR2 YFSETQ. Trimming shortened V by 0 bases and J by 5 bases, and 5 bases separated the two germline ends. This CDR3 has 12 amino acids. CDR3 coding DNA: TGCGCCAGCAGCTTGGACGGGTATGGCTACACCTTC. This encodes CASSLDGYGYTF.

The chain employs TRBV14 and TRBJ2-1; 12 nucleotides align to TRBD2. With V trimmed by 2 bases and J by 10 bases, 12 bases remained unmatched. Per the germline V gene, CDR1 is SGHDN and CDR2 is FVKESK. The CDR3 is 17 amino acids. Here the CDR3 reads CASSQTGTSGPGGEQFF. The DNA for the CDR3 is TGTGCCAGCAGCCAAACCGGGACTAGCGGGCCGGGCGGGGAGCAGTTCTTC.

As DNA, the CDR3 is TGTGCCAGCAGCTTACGCCCTGGACAGGGACGGACTGAAGCTTTCTTT. Protein product: CASSLRPGQGRTEAFF. This chain connects TRBV7-9 to TRBJ1-1; 8 nucleotides align to TRBD1. CDR1 is SEHNR, CDR2 FQNEAQ, per germline (reference sequence). This CDR3 is 16 amino acids long. With V trimmed by 2 bases and J by 5 bases, 10 bases remained unmatched.

The gene calls are TRBV5-1 and TRBJ1-1; no definite D call. The V gene's germline CDR1 is SGHRS and CDR2 YFSETQ. The CDR3 is 13 amino acids. V shed 7 bases and J shed 1 base, with 11 bases lying between them. CDR3 residues: CASRDSANTEAFF. CDR3 DNA: TGCGCCAGCCGAGACTCTGCGAACACTGAAGCTTTCTTT.

V is TRBV7-9 and J is TRBJ1-2; 8 nucleotides agree with TRBD1. V gave up 7 bases and J gave up 6 bases; unmatched junction bases: 10. CDR3 length: 14 residues. Germline lookup yields CDR1 SEHNR and CDR2 FQNEAQ (reference sequence). The CDR3 coding sequence is TGTGCCAGCAACCTTGGACAGGGAAGGAATGGCTACACCTTC. Encoded protein: CASNLGQGRNGYTF.

The chain carries TRBV18 and TRBJ1-6; 8 bases line up with TRBD1. V lost 3 bases to trimming and J lost 6 bases; unmatched junction nucleotides: 1. Germline V CDR1 and CDR2: KGHSH, LQKENI. This CDR3 is 14 amino acids long. The CDR3 region has the DNA TGTGCCAGCTCACCGGGACAGGTTAATTCACCCCTCCACTTT. It encodes CASSPGQVNSPLHF.

V is TRBV28 and J is TRBJ2-7; the D gene is possibly TRBD1 (6 bases). From germline, CDR1 is MDHEN and CDR2 SYDVKM. This CDR3 region has 14 residues. Trimming left V 6 bases short and J 0 bases short, with 12 bases between. The CDR3 loop is CASRPTGRSYEQYF. As DNA, the CDR3 is TGTGCCAGCAGGCCCACAGGGCGCTCCTACGAGCAGTACTTC.

This chain links TRBV7-9 with TRBJ2-2; D is uncertain. Trimming pared 1 base from V and 0 bases from J, leaving 9 bases between. This CDR3 region has 16 residues. From germline, CDR1 is SEHNR and CDR2 FQNEAQ (reference sequence). The CDR3 DNA is TGTGCCAGCAGCTTAGTGGGCAGACCGAACACCGGGGAGCTGTTTTTT. Translated, it gives CASSLVGRPNTGELFF.

This chain joins TRBV9 and TRBJ1-3; TRBD1 agrees at 7 bases. There are 15 residues in the CDR3. Germline assignment: CDR1 SGDLS and CDR2 YYNGEE. The V segment lost 3 bases and the J segment 2 bases; nucleotides outside the gene matches: 5. The CDR3 DNA reads as TGTGCCAGCAGCGCCGTCAGGGGGACTGGAAACACCATATATTTT. Protein product: CASSAVRGTGNTIYF. The whole variable domain, filled in from reference TRBV9 and TRBJ1-3, reads DSGVTQTPKHLITATGQRVTLRCSPRSGDLSVYWYQQSLDQGLQFLIQYYNGEERAKGNILERFSAQQFPDLHSELNLSSLELGDSALYFCASSAVRGTGNTIYFGEGSWLTVV.

The J gene is TRBJ2-1, the V gene TRBV7-2; 9 bases are a match to TRBD2. Per germline, CDR1 SGHTA and CDR2 FQGNSA. Trimming cost V 0 bases and J 3 bases; bases outside gene matches: 9. The CDR3 is made up of 18 amino acids. In nucleotides, the CDR3 is TGTGCCAGCAGCTTAGCGCCCCCACTAGCGGGCTTCTACAATGAGCAGTTCTTC. Encoded protein: CASSLAPPLAGFYNEQFF.